This passage covers 13 T cell receptor beta chains from one sample sequenced in a study of blood T cell repertoires in COVID-19. Some clones are missing from TCRdb's copy, which holds only in-frame ones; the method was immunoSEQ multiplex PCR. The table lists around 70,000 clones, around 82% of them singletons, with under 8% in the top ten. The sequenced material came from peripheral blood. The source of these receptors is a man aged 55-75 years with acute or convalescent COVID-19.

The rearrangement joins TRBV19 to TRBJ1-5, with 8 bases matching TRBD1. Trimming took 5 bases from V and 0 from J; bases not matched to a gene: 6. The CDR3 is 16 residues long. The germline V gene encodes CDR1 LNHDA and CDR2 SQIVND (reference sequence). The chain's CDR3 is CASSDMDRASNQPQHF. CDR3 DNA: TGTGCCAGTAGTGACATGGACAGGGCTAGCAATCAGCCCCAGCATTTT.

The chain links TRBV7-2 to TRBJ2-5; D unclear. Per germline, CDR1 SGHTA and CDR2 FQGNSA. Trimming shortened V by 5 bases and J by 5 bases, and 12 bases separated the two germline ends. The CDR3 contains 13 residues. The CDR3 sequence: CASSNQRWETQYF. The DNA of the CDR3 is TGTGCCAGCAGCAATCAACGGTGGGAGACCCAGTACTTC. Full variable domain (remainder filled in from reference TRBV7-2 and TRBJ2-5): GAGVSQSPSNKVTEKGKDVELRCDPISGHTALYWYRQSLGQGLEFLIYFQGNSAPDKSGLPSDRFSAERTGGSVSTLTIQRTQQEDSAVYLCASSNQRWETQYFGPGTRLLVL.

The chain employs TRBV6-5 and TRBJ1-5, with D tentatively TRBD1 (6 bases). CDR1 and CDR2 (germline): MNHEY, SVGAGI. The CDR3 has 14 amino acids. Between the trimmed V and J ends, which lost 2 bases and 5 bases, there was a span of 10 bases. The CDR3, as DNA: TGTGCCAGCAGTTACAGACAGGATCATCAGCCCCAGCATTTT. Encoded protein: CASSYRQDHQPQHF.

This clone was counted at least ten times. The CDR3 coding sequence is TGCGCCAGCAGCCAAGGGGAGGGGCACCTGCGTCTGGTCAGCACAGATACGCAGTATTTT. Its translation: CASSQGEGHLRLVSTDTQYF. The genes are TRBV4-3 and TRBJ2-3; TRBD2 matches 7 bases. The CDR3 has 20 residues. Germline lookup yields CDR1 LGHNA and CDR2 YSLEER. Germline trimming cut 1 base from V and 0 bases from J; bases unmatched to any gene: 16.

The chain uses TRBV10-3 and TRBJ1-6; D gene unclear. The germline V gene has CDR1 ENHRY and CDR2 SYGVKD. V shed 0 bases and J shed 7 bases, with 4 bases lying between them. The CDR3 sequence is 13 residues long. In DNA form, the CDR3 reads TGTGCCATCAGTGAGTCCGGGAATTCACCCCTCCACTTT. It codes for CAISESGNSPLHF.

The V gene is TRBV27, the J gene TRBJ1-6; TRBD1 matches at 7 bases. V was pared by 1 base and J by 7 bases, with 7 bases of the junction left unmatched. CDR3 length equals 16 residues. Germline V gives CDR1 MNHEY, CDR2 SMNVEV (reference sequence). The CDR3 nucleotides are TGTGCCAGCAGTTTATACGGGACAGAGGGGAATTCACCCCTCCACTTT. Translated: CASSLYGTEGNSPLHF.

The chain couples TRBV9 to TRBJ1-6; D is possibly TRBD1 (5 bases). This CDR3 spans 17 amino acids. Per germline, CDR1 SGDLS and CDR2 YYNGEE. V lost 0 bases, J lost 2 bases, and 12 bases lay in between. The CDR3 bases are TGTGCCAGCAGCGTAGCTCAGGGAGGGCCCTATAATTCACCCCTCCACTTT. Translation: CASSVAQGGPYNSPLHF.

The J gene is TRBJ1-6, the V gene TRBV5-4, with TRBD1 matching 11 bases. Germline-derived CDR1 and CDR2 are SGHNT and YYREEE (reference sequence). Trimming took 4 bases from V and 10 from J; bases not matched to a gene: 7. The CDR3 extends over 15 amino acids. This CDR3 is CASSTGDRGRSPLHF. CDR3 nucleotide sequence: TGTGCCAGCAGCACAGGGGACAGGGGGAGGTCACCCCTCCACTTT.

The chain combines TRBV30 with TRBJ1-4; TRBD1 matches 9 bases. CDR1 and CDR2 from the germline V gene are GTSNPN and SVGIG (reference sequence). Losses at the gene ends were 5 bases for V and 7 bases for J; bases not matched to a gene: 5. This CDR3 region has 13 residues. The DNA of the CDR3 is TGTGCCTGGGCCGGGACAGGGAGTGAAAAACTGTTTTTT. It specifies CAWAGTGSEKLFF.

This chain connects TRBV7-6 to TRBJ1-1; a possible D gene is TRBD1 (5 bases). V shed 4 bases and J shed 4 bases, with 19 bases lying between them. CDR1 SGHVS and CDR2 FNYEAQ come from the germline V gene. This CDR3 is built from 16 residues. This chain's CDR3 is CASSSAQGPLGTEAFF. The CDR3 nucleotides are TGTGCCAGCAGCTCAGCCCAGGGTCCGCTTGGCACTGAAGCTTTCTTT.

This chain uses TRBV18 with TRBJ2-1, with a tentative D call TRBD1 (6 bases). V was clipped by 5 bases and J by 0 bases, with 14 bases between them. Germline CDR1 is KGHSH and CDR2 is LQKENI. CDR3 length: 16 residues. CDR3 residues: CASSGTSTTSYNEQFF. The CDR3 bases are TGTGCCAGCTCAGGGACATCTACAACCTCCTACAATGAGCAGTTCTTC.

The V gene is TRBV11-3, the J gene TRBJ1-3; D is uncertain. Deletions cut 1 base from V and 0 bases from J, with 13 bases between. CDR1 and CDR2 (germline): SGHNT, YENEEA. The CDR3 contains 17 residues. CDR3 protein: CASSLVGQAFSGNTIYF. CDR3 bases: TGTGCCAGCAGCTTAGTCGGTCAGGCATTCTCTGGAAACACCATATATTTT.

V and J are TRBV19 and TRBJ1-2; 10 positions agree with TRBD1. V shed 6 bases, J shed 4 bases, and the junction held 8 bases outside the gene matches. This CDR3 spans 15 amino acids. Germline V gene sequence: CDR1 LNHDA, CDR2 SQIVND (reference sequence). In nucleotides, the CDR3 is TGTGCCAGTAGCCTGGACGGGACAGGGGCCTATGGCTACACCTTC. Encoded protein: CASSLDGTGAYGYTF.